The T cell receptor (beta chain) described here comes from a study of spatial heterogeneity in lung cancer. The sample holds many counts of this clonotype. This CDR3 spans 12 amino acids. Germline loops: CDR1 SGHTS, CDR2 YDEGEE. V gave up 5 bases and J gave up 8 bases, with 11 bases separating them. From the 5' RACE reads, TCRdb called clonotypes with MiXCR, one entry per CDR3 protein. Seen here are 24,000 or so distinct CDR3 sequences, 6.9% observed once, and the top ten hold roughly an eighth. Time point reported: sample taken at primary tumor resection. Whole RNA, which was extracted from tumor, nontumor lung tissue or frozen PBMC, was sequenced without any cell sorting. There were roughly 72 donors, all of them untreated patients with early-stage non-small cell lung cancer.

The sequenced sample was PBMCs, obtained at surgery. The genes are TRBV5-8 and TRBJ2-1; D perhaps matches TRBD1 (6 bases). This TCR was sampled from a male donor with early-stage non-small cell lung cancer. CDR3 coding DNA: TGTGCCAGCAGTTTACAGGGCGATGAGCAGTTCTTC. It translates to CASSLQGDEQFF.